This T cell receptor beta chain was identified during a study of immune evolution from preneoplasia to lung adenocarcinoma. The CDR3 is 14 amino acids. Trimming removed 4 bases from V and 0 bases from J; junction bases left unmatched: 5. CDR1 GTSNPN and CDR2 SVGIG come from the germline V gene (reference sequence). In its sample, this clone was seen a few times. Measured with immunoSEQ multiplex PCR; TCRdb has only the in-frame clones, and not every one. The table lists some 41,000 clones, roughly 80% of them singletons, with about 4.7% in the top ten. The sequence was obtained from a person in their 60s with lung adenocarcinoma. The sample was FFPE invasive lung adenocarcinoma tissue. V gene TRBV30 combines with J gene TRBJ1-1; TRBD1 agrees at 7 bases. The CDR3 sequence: CAWISGQMNTEAFF. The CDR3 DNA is TGTGCCTGGATCTCGGGACAGATGAACACTGAAGCTTTCTTT.